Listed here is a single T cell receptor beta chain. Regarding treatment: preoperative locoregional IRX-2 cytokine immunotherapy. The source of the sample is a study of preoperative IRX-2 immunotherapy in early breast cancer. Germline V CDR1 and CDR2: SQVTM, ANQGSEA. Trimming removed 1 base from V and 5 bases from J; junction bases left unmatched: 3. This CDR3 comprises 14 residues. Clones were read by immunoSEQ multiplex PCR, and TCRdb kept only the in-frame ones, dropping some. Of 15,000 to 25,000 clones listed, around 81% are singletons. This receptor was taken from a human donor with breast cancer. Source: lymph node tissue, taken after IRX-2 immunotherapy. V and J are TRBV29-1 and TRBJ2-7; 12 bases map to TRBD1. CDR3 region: CSVEGGTGGNEQYF. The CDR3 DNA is TGCAGCGTTGAAGGAGGGACAGGGGGCAACGAGCAGTACTTC.